This T cell receptor beta chain was sequenced for a study of blood T cells in healthy people across ages. Sample-barcoded 5' priming and a J-beta primer mix drove a second PCR of roughly 6 to 12 cycles. TCRdb used MiXCR to reprocess the 5' RACE reads, holding one entry per CDR3 protein. The sample has approximately 670,000 distinct CDR3 sequences, roughly 43% seen once. CDR3 length: 18 amino acids. From germline, CDR1 is SGHAT and CDR2 FQNNGV. Notes on the study in general: A greater number of naive CD4+ cells and higher diversity distinguished long-lived donors from aged donors.

With respect to this clonotype: The antigen remains undetermined. Its ends do not fully match the called genes, so a read error is possible.

Peripheral blood, about 9.3 milliliters per donor, was collected. No fewer than 5.5 micrograms of total RNA were isolated from every sample. The receptor was isolated from a man older than 75 in good health. The chain joins TRBV11-2 to TRBJ2-6; D may be TRBD1 (5 bases). The sample consisted of blood. The CDR3 reads CASSLDPGGATGANVLTF. In nucleotides, the CDR3 is TGTGCTAGCAGCTTAGATCCCGGTGGGGCAACGGGGGCCAACGTCCTGACTTTC. Full variable domain (missing parts from reference TRBV11-2 and TRBJ2-6): EAGVAQSPRYKIIEKRQSVAFWCNPISGHATLYWYQQILGQGPKLLIQFQNNGVVDDSQLPKDRFSAERLKGVDSTLKIQPAKLEDSAVYLCASSLDPGGATGANVLTFGAGSRLTVL.